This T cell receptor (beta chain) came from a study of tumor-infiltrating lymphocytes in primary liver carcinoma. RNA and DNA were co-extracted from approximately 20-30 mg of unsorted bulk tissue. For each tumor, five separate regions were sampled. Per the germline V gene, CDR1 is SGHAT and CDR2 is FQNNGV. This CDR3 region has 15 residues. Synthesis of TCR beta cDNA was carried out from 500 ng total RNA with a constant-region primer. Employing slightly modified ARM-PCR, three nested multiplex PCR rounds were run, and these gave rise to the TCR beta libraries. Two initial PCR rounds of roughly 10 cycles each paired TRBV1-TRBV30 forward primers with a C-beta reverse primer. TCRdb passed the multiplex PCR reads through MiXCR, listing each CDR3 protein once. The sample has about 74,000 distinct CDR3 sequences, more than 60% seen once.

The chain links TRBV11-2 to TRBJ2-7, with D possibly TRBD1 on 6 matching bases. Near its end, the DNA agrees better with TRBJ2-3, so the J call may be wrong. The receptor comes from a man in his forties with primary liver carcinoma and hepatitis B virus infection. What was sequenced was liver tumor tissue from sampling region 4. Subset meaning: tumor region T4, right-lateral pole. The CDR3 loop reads CASSSTGSRRYEQYF. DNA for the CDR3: TGTGCCAGCAGTTCTACAGGGAGCCGGAGGTACGAGCAGTATTTT.